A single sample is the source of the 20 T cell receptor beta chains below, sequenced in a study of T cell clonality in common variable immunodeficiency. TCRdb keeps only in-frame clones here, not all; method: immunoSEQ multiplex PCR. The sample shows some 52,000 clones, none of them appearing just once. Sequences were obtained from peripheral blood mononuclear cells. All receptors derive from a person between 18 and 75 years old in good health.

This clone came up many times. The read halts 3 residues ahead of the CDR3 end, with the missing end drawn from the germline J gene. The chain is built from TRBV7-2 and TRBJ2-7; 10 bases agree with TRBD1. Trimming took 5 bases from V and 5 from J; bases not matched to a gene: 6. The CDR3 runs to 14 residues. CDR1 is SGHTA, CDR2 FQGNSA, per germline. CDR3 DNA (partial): TGTGCCAGCAGCCTATCCGGGACAGGGGACGAG. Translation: CASSLSGTGDE. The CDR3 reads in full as CASSLSGTGDEQYF.

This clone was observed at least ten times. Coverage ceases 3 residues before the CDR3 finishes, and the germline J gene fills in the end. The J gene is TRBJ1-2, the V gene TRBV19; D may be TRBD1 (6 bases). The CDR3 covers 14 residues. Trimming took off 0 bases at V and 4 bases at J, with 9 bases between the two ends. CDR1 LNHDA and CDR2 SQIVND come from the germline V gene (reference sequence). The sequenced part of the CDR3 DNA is TGTGCCAGTAGTATAGATCCGGACAGCTATGGC. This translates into CASSIDPDSYG. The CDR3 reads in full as CASSIDPDSYGYTF.

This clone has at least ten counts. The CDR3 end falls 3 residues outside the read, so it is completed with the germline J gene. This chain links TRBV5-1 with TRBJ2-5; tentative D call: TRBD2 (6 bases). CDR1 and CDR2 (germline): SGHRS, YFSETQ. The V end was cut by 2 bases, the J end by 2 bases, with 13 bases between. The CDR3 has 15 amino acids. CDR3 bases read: TGCGCCAGCAGCTTTATGGTTCGGGGGCAAGAGACC. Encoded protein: CASSFMVRGQET. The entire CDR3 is CASSFMVRGQETQYF.

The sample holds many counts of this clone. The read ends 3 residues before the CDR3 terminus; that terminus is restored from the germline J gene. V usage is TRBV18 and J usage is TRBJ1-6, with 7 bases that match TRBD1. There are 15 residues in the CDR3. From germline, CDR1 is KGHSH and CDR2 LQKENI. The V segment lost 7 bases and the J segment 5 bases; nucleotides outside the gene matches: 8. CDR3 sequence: CASFSNRGHNSPLHF. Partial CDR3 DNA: TGTGCCAGCTTTAGCAACAGGGGCCATAATTCACCC. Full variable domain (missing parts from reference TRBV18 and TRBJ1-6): NAGVMQNPRHLVRRRGQEARLRCSPMKGHSHVYWYRQLPEEGLKFMVYLQKENIIDESGMPKERFSAEFPKEGPSILRIQQVVRGDSAAYFCASFSNRGHNSPLHFGNGTRLTVT.

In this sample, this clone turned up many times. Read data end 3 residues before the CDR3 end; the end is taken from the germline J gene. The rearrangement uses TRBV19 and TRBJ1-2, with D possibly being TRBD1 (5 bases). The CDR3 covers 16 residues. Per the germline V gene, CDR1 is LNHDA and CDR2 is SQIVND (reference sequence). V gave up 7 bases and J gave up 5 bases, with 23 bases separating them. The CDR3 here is CASTMLAGPAVYGYTF. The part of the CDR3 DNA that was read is TGTGCCAGTACCATGCTCGCGGGGCCTGCAGTTTATGGC.

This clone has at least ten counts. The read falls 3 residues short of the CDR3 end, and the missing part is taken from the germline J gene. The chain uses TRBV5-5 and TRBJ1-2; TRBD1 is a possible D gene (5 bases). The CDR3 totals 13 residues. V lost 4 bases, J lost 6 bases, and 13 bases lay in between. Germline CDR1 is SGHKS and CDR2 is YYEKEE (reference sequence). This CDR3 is CASSLREGDGYTF. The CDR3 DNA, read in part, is TGTGCCAGCAGCCTCAGGGAGGGTGATGGC.

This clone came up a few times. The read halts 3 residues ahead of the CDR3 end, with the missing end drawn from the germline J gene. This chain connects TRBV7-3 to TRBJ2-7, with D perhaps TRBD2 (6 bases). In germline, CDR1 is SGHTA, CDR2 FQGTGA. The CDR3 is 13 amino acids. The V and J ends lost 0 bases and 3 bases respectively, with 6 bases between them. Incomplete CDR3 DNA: TGTGCCAGCAGCTTAACGGAGGGCTACGAG. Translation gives CASSLTEGYE. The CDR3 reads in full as CASSLTEGYEQYF.

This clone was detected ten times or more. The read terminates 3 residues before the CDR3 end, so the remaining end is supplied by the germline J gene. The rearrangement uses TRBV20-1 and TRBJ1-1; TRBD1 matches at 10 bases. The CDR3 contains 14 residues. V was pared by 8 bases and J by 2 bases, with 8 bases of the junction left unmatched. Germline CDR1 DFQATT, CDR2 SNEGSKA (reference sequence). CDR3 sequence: CSPGQGGINTEAFF. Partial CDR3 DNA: TGCAGTCCCGGACAGGGGGGAATCAACACTGAA.

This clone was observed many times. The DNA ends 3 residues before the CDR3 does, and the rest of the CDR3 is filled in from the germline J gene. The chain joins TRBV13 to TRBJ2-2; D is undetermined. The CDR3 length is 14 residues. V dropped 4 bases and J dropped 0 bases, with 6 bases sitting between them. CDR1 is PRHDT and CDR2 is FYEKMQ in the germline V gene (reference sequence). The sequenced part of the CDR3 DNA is TGTGCCAGCAGCTGGGCCCCGAACACCGGGGAG. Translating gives CASSWAPNTGE. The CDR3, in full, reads CASSWAPNTGELFF.

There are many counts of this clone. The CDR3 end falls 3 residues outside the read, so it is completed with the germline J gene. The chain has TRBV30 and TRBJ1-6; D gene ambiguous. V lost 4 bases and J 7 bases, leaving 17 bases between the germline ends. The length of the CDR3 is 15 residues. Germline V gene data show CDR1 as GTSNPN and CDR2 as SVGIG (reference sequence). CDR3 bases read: TGTGCCTGGACCAGGATCCACCGCCCAAATTCACCC. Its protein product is CAWTRIHRPNSP. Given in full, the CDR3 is CAWTRIHRPNSPLHF.

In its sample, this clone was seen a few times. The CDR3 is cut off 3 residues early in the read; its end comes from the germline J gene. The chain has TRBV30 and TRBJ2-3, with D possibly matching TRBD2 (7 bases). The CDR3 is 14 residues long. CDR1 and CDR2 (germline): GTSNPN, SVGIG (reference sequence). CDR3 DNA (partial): TGTGCCTGGAGTGTAGGGGGGGCCGGTCAGCCG. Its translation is CAWSVGGAGQP. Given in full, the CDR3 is CAWSVGGAGQPQYF.

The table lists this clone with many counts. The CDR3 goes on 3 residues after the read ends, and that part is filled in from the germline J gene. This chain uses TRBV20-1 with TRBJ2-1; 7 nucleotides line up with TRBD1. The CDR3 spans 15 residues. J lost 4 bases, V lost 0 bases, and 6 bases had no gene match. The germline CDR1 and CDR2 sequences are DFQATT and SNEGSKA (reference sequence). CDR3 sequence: CSARDRRQGYNEQFF. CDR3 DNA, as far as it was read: TGCAGTGCTAGAGATAGGCGACAGGGATACAATGAG.

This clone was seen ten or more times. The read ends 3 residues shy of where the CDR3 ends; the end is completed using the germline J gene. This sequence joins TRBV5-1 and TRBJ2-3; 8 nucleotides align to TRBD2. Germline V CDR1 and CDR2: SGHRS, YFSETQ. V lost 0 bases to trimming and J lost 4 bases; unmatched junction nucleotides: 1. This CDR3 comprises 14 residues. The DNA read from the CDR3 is TGCGCCAGCAGCTTGGGAGCGGGAGCAGATACG. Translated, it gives CASSLGAGADT. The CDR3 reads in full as CASSLGAGADTQYF.

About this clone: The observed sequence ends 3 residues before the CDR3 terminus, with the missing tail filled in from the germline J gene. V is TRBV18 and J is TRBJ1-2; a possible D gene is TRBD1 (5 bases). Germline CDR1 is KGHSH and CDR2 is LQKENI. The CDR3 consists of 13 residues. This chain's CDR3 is CASRGFVYGGYTF. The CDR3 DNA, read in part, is TGTGCCAGCAGGGGTTTTGTGTACGGAGGC.

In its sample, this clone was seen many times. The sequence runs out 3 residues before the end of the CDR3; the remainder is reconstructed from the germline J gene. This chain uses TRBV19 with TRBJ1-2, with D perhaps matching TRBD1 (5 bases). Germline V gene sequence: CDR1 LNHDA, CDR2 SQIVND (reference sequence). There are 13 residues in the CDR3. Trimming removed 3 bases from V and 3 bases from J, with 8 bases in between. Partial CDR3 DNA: TGTGCCAGTAGTATCCCGGGGGACTATGGC. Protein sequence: CASSIPGDYG. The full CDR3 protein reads CASSIPGDYGYTF.

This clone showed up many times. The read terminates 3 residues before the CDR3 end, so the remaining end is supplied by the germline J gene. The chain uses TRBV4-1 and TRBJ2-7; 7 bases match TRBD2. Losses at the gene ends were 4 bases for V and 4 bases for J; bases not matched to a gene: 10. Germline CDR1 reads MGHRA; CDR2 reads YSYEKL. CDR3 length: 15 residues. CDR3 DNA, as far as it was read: TGCGCCAGCAGCCTGAGTTCGGGCGGGAGTTACGAG. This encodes CASSLSSGGSYE. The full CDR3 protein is CASSLSSGGSYEQYF.

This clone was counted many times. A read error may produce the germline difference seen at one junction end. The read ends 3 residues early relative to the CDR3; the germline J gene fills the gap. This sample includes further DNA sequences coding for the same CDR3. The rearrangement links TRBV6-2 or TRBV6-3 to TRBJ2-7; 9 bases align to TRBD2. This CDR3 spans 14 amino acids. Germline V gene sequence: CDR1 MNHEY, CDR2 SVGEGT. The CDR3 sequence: CASSYWSSGNEQYF. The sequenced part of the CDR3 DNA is TGTGCCAGCAGCTACTGGTCTAGCGGGAACGAG.

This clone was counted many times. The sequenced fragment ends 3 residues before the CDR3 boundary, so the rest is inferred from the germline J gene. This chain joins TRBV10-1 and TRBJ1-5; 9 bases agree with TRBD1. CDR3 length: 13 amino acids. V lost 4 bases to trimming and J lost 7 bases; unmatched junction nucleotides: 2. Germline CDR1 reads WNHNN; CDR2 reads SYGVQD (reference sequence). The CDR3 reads CASSVDRGQPQHF. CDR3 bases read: TGCGCCAGCAGTGTGGACAGGGGCCAGCCC.

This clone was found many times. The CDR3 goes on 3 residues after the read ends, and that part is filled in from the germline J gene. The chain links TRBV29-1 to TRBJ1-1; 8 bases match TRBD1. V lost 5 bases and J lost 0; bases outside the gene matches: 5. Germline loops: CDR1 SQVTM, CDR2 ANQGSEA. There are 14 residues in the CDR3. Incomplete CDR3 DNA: TGCAGCGTTCAAGGGACAGGAATGAACACTGAA. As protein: CSVQGTGMNTE. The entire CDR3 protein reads CSVQGTGMNTEAFF.

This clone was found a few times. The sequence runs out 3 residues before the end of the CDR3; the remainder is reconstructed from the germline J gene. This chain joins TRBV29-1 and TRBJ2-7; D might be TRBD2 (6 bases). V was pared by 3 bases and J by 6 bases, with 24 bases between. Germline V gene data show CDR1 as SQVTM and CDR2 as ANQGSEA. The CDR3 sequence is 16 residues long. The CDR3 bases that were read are TGCAGCGTTGAGGAGTTCACTAGCTCGGGATTAGGCGAG. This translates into CSVEEFTSSGLGE. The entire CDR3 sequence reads CSVEEFTSSGLGEQYF.